This T cell receptor (beta chain) stems from a study of OX40 agonist ivuxolimab in advanced cancers. About the study as a whole: Ivuxolimab, which targeted the costimulatory receptor OX40 (CD134), was an agonistic, fully human IgG2 monoclonal antibody. Among the 50 to 55 dose-escalation patients, around 19 had hepatocellular carcinoma, around 15 melanoma, 9 renal cell carcinoma and 9 head and neck cancer. Peripheral TCRbeta sequencing was intended to test whether TCR sequence diversity was altered and clonal T-cell expansion was caused by ivuxolimab. Three dose-escalation patients achieved partial responses, one with hepatocellular carcinoma and two with cutaneous melanoma. Intravenous ivuxolimab was administered to patients every 2 weeks at six dose levels: 0.01, 0.1, 0.3, 1.5, 3 and 10 mg/kg. A male proportion of 70% to 90% and a mean age of around 60 years, ranging from about 23 to 79, were recorded for the dose-escalation cohort. Patients were allowed to have had prior anti-PD-1, anti-PD-L1 or anti-CTLA-4 therapy, and approximately 40% of the dose-escalation patients had been treated with checkpoint inhibitors. The paper reports the monotherapy dose-escalation portion (N of about 50 patients) of the phase I ivuxolimab trial. Overall results and qualifications from the work: Low levels of normalized T-cell clonal expansion were also seen in some patients who did not respond. Antigen specificity was not determined for the clonally expanded peripheral T cells. After ivuxolimab, CD8+ T cells had more expanded clones than CD4+ T cells on average. Partial responders in the 0.1-3.0 mg/kg groups had among the lowest normalized peripheral clonal expansion, especially among CD8+ T cells. At doses from 0.1 to 3.0 mg/kg, clonal expansion was seen in both CD4+ and CD8+ blood T cells between baseline and week 6.

The trial excluded patients who had a history of autoimmune disease or were on systemic immunosuppression. Peripheral blood for TCR sequencing was collected from all dose cohorts at baseline, on cycle 4 day 1, and on cycle 7 day 1. The samples were taken from a phase I, first-in-human, multicenter, open-label dose-escalation trial of ivuxolimab. Adults with locally advanced or metastatic melanoma, renal cell, hepatocellular, or head and neck squamous cell carcinoma were enrolled in the trial. Before TCR sequencing, CD4+ T cells and CD8+ T cells were sorted from peripheral blood as separate populations. Notes on this clone: Its antigen target is currently unknown. Base qualities are not recorded, but no much larger clone differs from it by a single base.

The CDR3 runs 15 amino acids, cysteine and phenylalanine included. Only the CDR3 part of the read is kept: 45 bases, read in frame from the first base. The CDR1 and CDR2 encoded by the germline V gene are SGHTA and FQGTGA. Cut back by 3 bases and 7 bases, the V and J ends lie 16 bases apart. For sequencing of the TCRbeta CDR3 region, genomic DNA was extracted from the sorted cells. TCRbeta CDR3 regions were sequenced using the immunoSEQ Assay. The clones in this table, taken by TCRdb from immuneACCESS, are in-frame only. Not every clone is retained; where verified, under half of the shortfall comes from an unresolved V gene, and the cause of the rest is unknown. The sample includes more than 80,000 clones, with about nine tenths observed a single time. The top ten clones comprise around 2% of the sample.

Specimen: CD4+ or CD8+ T cells sorted from blood, collected in a trial of the OX40 agonist ivuxolimab. The rearranged chain carries TRBV7-3 and TRBJ2-1; a confident D gene designation cannot be given. The sequence was collected from an adult with an advanced solid tumor such as melanoma, head and neck, liver or kidney cancer. The DNA sequence is TGTGCCAGCAGCTTGTATGGGTCGGGTGGGAATGAGCAGTTCTTC. This gives the protein CASSLYGSGGNEQFF.